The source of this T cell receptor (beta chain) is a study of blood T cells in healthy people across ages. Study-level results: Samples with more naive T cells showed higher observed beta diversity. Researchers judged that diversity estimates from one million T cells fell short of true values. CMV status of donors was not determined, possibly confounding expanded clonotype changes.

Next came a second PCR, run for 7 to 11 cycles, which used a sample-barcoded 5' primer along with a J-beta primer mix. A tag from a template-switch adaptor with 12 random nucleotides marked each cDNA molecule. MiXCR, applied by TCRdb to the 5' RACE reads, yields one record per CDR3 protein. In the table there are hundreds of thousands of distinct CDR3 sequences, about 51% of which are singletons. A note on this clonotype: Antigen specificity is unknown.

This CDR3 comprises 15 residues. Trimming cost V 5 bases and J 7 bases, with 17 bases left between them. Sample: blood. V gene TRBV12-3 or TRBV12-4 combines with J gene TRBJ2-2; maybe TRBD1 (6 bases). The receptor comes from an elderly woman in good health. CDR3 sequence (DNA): TGTGCCAGCAGTCTTCGTCGAAGGGGGTACGGGGAGCTGTTTTTT. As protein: CASSLRRRGYGELFF.